The 10 T cell receptor beta chains given below trace back to one sample, sequenced in a study of technical replicates of blood from a handful of donors. Only in-frame clones appear in the TCRdb table, and some are missing; sequencing was by immunoSEQ multiplex PCR. The sample holds about 100,000 clones, more than 85% seen once. Sequenced: T cells isolated from PBMCs. The receptors stem from a human donor in good health.

The chain links TRBV10-3 to TRBJ1-1, with 8 bases identical to TRBD1. Germline V CDR1 and CDR2: ENHRY, SYGVKD. With 6 bases clipped from V and 2 bases from J, the junction kept 5 bases outside the gene matches. The CDR3 is made up of 14 amino acids. CDR3 sequence reads: CAISSGQVNTEAFF. The CDR3 nucleotides are TGTGCCATCAGCTCGGGACAGGTTAACACTGAAGCTTTCTTT.

The J gene is TRBJ2-5, the V gene TRBV15, with 9 bases matching TRBD2. The CDR3 loop spans 21 amino acids. Germline V gives CDR1 LNHNV, CDR2 YYDKDF (reference sequence). V lost 0 bases, J lost 0 bases, and 17 bases stayed unmatched. The DNA for the CDR3 is TGTGCCACCAGCAGAGATAATCTAGTTAGCGGGGGAGGTTGGTACCAAGAGACCCAGTACTTC. This translates into CATSRDNLVSGGGWYQETQYF.

The chain links TRBV7-9 to TRBJ1-3; 10 nucleotides line up with TRBD1. V shed 1 base and J 0 bases; nucleotides not matched to a gene: 9. CDR1 and CDR2 (germline): SEHNR, FQNEAQ (reference sequence). This CDR3 has 19 amino acids. CDR3 amino acids: CASSLVMGQGYFSGNTIYF. CDR3 DNA sequence: TGTGCCAGCAGCTTAGTAATGGGACAGGGGTATTTCTCTGGAAACACCATATATTTT.

CDR3 sequence: CASTLRGDSTEAFF. As DNA, the CDR3 is TGCGCCAGCACCTTACGAGGGGACAGCACTGAAGCTTTCTTT. The chain links TRBV5-1 to TRBJ1-1; 7 bases align to TRBD1. Losses at the gene ends were 6 bases for V and 4 bases for J; bases not matched to a gene: 9. CDR3 size: 14 residues. The germline gives CDR1 SGHRS, CDR2 YFSETQ. Filled out from reference TRBV5-1 and TRBJ1-1, the complete variable domain reads KAGVTQTPRYLIKTRGQQVTLSCSPISGHRSVSWYQQTPGQGLQFLFEYFSETQRNKGNFPGRFSGRQFSNSRSEMNVSTLELGDSALYLCASTLRGDSTEAFFGQGTRLTVV.

The CDR3 reads CASSPNLWTGASRSGANVLTF. The CDR3 bases are TGTGCCAGCAGCCCAAACCTATGGACAGGGGCCAGTAGGTCTGGGGCCAACGTCCTGACTTTC. The V call is TRBV14, the J call TRBJ2-6, with 9 bases identical to TRBD1. The CDR3 length is 21 residues. CDR1 and CDR2 from the germline V gene are SGHDN and FVKESK. The trim removed 4 bases at V and 1 base at J, leaving 17 bases unmatched.

V gene TRBV5-6 combines with J gene TRBJ2-1; TRBD2 matches 10 bases. The CDR3 has 16 residues. The germline CDR1 and CDR2 sequences are SGHDT and YYEEEE. J was trimmed by 4 bases and V by 4 bases; bases with no gene match: 8. The DNA of the CDR3 is TGTGCCAGCAGCCCCCAGCGGGAGGGGATGTACAATGAGCAGTTCTTC. It encodes CASSPQREGMYNEQFF.

CDR3 sequence: CASSLGTGVSYEQYF. The CDR3 DNA is TGTGCCAGCAGCTTGGGGACAGGGGTCTCCTACGAGCAGTACTTC. The chain employs TRBV7-8 and TRBJ2-7; 10 positions agree with TRBD1. Per the germline V gene, CDR1 is SGHVS and CDR2 is FQNEAQ. Unmatched junction bases numbered 2, after V lost 3 bases and J lost 0 bases. The CDR3 has 15 amino acids.

The gene calls are TRBV6-5 and TRBJ2-1, with TRBD1 as a possible D gene (6 bases). V was pared by 7 bases and J by 10 bases, with 11 bases between. The CDR3 is 11 amino acids. Germline V gives CDR1 MNHEY, CDR2 SVGAGI. As DNA, the CDR3 is TGTGCCAGCAAAGGGGGATACGAGCAGTTCTTC. This translates into CASKGGYEQFF.

The chain has TRBV29-1 and TRBJ2-7, with D possibly TRBD2 on 5 matching bases. V dropped 6 bases and J dropped 1 base, with 13 bases sitting between them. Germline-derived CDR1 and CDR2 are SQVTM and ANQGSEA. The CDR3 covers 13 residues. In DNA form, the CDR3 reads TGCAGCGTGTGGGCTAGCAAATCCTACGAGCAGTACTTC. This codes for CSVWASKSYEQYF.

This chain joins TRBV29-1 and TRBJ2-6, with no clear D. The CDR3 covers 15 residues. Trimming took 3 bases from V and 0 from J, leaving 9 bases between them. The germline V gene encodes CDR1 SQVTM and CDR2 ANQGSEA. CDR3: CSVESVSSGANVLTF. The CDR3 DNA reads as TGCAGCGTTGAGTCGGTGAGCTCTGGGGCCAACGTCCTGACTTTC.